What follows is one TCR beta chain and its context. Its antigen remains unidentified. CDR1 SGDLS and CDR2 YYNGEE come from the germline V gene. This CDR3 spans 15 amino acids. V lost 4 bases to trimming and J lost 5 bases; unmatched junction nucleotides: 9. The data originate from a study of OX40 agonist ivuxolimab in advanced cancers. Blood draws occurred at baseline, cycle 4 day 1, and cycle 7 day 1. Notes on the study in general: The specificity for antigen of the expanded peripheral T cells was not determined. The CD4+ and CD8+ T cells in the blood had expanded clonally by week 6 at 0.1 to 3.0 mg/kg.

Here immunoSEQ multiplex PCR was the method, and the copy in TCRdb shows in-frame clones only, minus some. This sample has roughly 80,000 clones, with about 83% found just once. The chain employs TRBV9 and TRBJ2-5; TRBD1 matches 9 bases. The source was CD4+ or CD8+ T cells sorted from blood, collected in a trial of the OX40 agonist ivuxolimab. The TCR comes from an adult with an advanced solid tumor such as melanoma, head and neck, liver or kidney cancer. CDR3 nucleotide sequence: TGTGCCAGCAGCCCTTATCGACAGGGGGAGGAGACCCAGTACTTC. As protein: CASSPYRQGEETQYF.